Included here is one T cell receptor (beta chain) sequence, with context. Its target is unknown. The source of the sample is a study of cytomegalovirus exposure and HLA in healthy donors. Looking at the study overall: HLA-typed donors were the source of approximately 80 million unique TCRs, which an early data release held. Study conclusions and caveats: A few chains tied to CMV proved CMV antigen-specific in vitro.

The CDR3 is 17 residues long. Trimming took 4 bases from V and 2 from J, leaving 20 bases between them. The germline gives CDR1 SGDLS, CDR2 YYNGEE. With 60 Vbeta and 13 Jbeta primers, the PCR was carried out. Original processing methods: Around 76 million unique TCR beta chains, 9.5 million to 14 million shared, were counted in a later analysis. Sequencing was performed with immunoSEQ multiplex PCR; in TCRdb, only in-frame clones are kept and a portion is missing. V and J calls plus clone size are reproduced from that table; the DNA served to infer D and trimming. The sample records hundreds of thousands of clones, roughly 80% being singletons.

V is TRBV9 and J is TRBJ2-3; TRBD2 is a possible D gene (6 bases). The clonotype originates from a middle-aged man in good health and CMV-seropositive. The sample comprised PBMCs. CDR3 amino acids: CASSPDRGAANTDTQYF. CDR3 nucleotides: TGTGCCAGCAGCCCCGATCGCGGGGCAGCGAACACAGATACGCAGTATTTT.